These 23 T cell receptor beta chains came from one sample sequenced in a study of graft-versus-host responses after intestinal transplantation. Data came from immunoSEQ multiplex PCR; TCRdb stores just in-frame clones and leaves some out. In the table there are about 9,800 clones, nearly 80% of which are singletons. Lymphocytes from graft epithelium and lamina propria were isolated. The sample in question was ileum tissue, obtained approximately 530 days after intestinal transplant. Every receptor here comes from a human patient who received an intestinal transplant, so some T cells may come from the graft donor.

This clone has only a few counts. V gene TRBV5-1 combines with J gene TRBJ1-1, with D possibly being TRBD1 (6 bases). V was pared by 1 base and J by 5 bases, with 12 bases between. Looked up from germline, CDR1 is SGHRS and CDR2 is YFSETQ. The CDR3 is made up of 14 amino acids. The CDR3 DNA reads TGCGCCAGCAGCTTGACAGGGCGGAGTACTGAAGCTTTCTTT. It specifies CASSLTGRSTEAFF.

This chain links TRBV2 with TRBJ2-5, with 8 bases aligning to TRBD2. The ends lost 6 bases at V and 3 bases at J; junction bases unmatched: 12. CDR1 is SNHLY, CDR2 FYNNEI, per germline. The CDR3 covers 16 residues. The CDR3 protein is CASRASGSAGKETQYF. CDR3 sequence (DNA): TGTGCCAGCAGGGCGAGCGGGAGCGCGGGGAAAGAGACCCAGTACTTC.

The genes are TRBV7-9 and TRBJ2-7; TRBD1 aligns across 9 bases. The CDR3 runs 15 residues. Germline-derived CDR1 and CDR2 are SEHNR and FQNEAQ (reference sequence). V gave up 3 bases and J gave up 3 bases; unmatched junction bases: 6. CDR3 in amino acids: CASSLGTGFYYEQYF. CDR3 bases: TGTGCCAGCAGCTTGGGGACAGGGTTTTACTACGAGCAGTACTTC. Full variable domain (outside the CDR3, taken from reference TRBV7-9 and TRBJ2-7): DTGVSQNPRHKITKRGQNVTFRCDPISEHNRLYWYRQTLGQGPEFLTYFQNEAQLEKSRLLSDRFSAERPKGSFSTLEIQRTEQGDSAMYLCASSLGTGFYYEQYFGPGTRLTVT.

This clone showed up just a few times. This sequence joins TRBV7-2 and TRBJ1-2; no firm D call. CDR1 and CDR2 (germline): SGHTA, FQGNSA. This CDR3 spans 16 amino acids. V shed 2 bases and J shed 2 bases, with 15 bases lying between them. The CDR3 bases are TGTGCCAGCAGCTTAATCGGCGGGCAAGGCAACTATGGCTACACCTTC. It translates to CASSLIGGQGNYGYTF.

Only a few counts were recorded for this clone. The V call is TRBV27, the J call TRBJ2-7; D perhaps matches TRBD2 (7 bases). The CDR3 runs 14 residues. V gave up 6 bases and J gave up 3 bases, with 15 bases separating them. CDR1 is MNHEY, CDR2 SMNVEV, per germline (reference sequence). The CDR3 protein is CASSLGGGDYEQYF. In nucleotides, the CDR3 is TGTGCCAGCAGCCTGGGAGGGGGGGACTACGAGCAGTACTTC.

This clone was counted between two and nine times. At one boundary the junction diverges from the germline segment, which might be a read error. The J gene is TRBJ1-4, the V gene TRBV7-6, with D uncertain. The CDR3 contains 12 residues. The germline CDR1 and CDR2 sequences are SGHVS and FNYEAQ. The DNA for the CDR3 is TGTGCCAGCAGCCGGGCGGGTGAAGAACTGTTTTTT. It encodes CASSRAGEELFF.

The rearrangement uses TRBV2 and TRBJ2-7; 11 nucleotides agree with TRBD2. J lost 3 bases, V lost 6 bases, and 7 bases had no gene match. Per germline, CDR1 SNHLY and CDR2 FYNNEI. This CDR3 is 15 amino acids long. CDR3 region: CASSELAGVRYEQYF. In nucleotides, the CDR3 is TGTGCCAGCAGCGAACTAGCGGGAGTACGCTACGAGCAGTACTTC.

The V and J genes are TRBV5-6 and TRBJ2-1, with TRBD1 matching 8 bases. CDR3 length equals 16 residues. With 4 bases clipped from V and 0 bases from J, the junction kept 6 bases outside the gene matches. Germline CDR1 reads SGHDT; CDR2 reads YYEEEE. CDR3 DNA: TGTGCCAGCAGCCCCGGACAGGGCAACTCCTACAATGAGCAGTTCTTC. It encodes CASSPGQGNSYNEQFF.

The genes are TRBV7-9 and TRBJ1-1; no clear D gene. The V end lost 2 bases, the J end lost 3 bases, and 7 bases lay between the germline ends. Germline loops: CDR1 SEHNR, CDR2 FQNEAQ (reference sequence). This CDR3 contains 13 residues. The CDR3: CASSLQVYTEAFF. The CDR3 bases are TGTGCCAGCAGCTTACAGGTCTACACTGAAGCTTTCTTT.

This chain connects TRBV7-9 to TRBJ1-1; TRBD1 agrees at 11 bases. J was trimmed by 10 bases and V by 0 bases; bases with no gene match: 10. CDR1 and CDR2 from the germline V gene are SEHNR and FQNEAQ (reference sequence). The CDR3 has 16 amino acids. CDR3: CASSLAAGQGVVSAFF. CDR3 sequence (DNA): TGTGCCAGCAGCTTAGCGGCGGGACAGGGGGTTGTGTCAGCTTTCTTT.

CDR3 nucleotide sequence: TGTGCCATCAGCACGGGACTAGCGGGGTACGAGCAGTACTTC. This encodes CAISTGLAGYEQYF. The J gene is TRBJ2-5, the V gene TRBV10-3; 13 nucleotides line up with TRBD2. The DNA matches TRBJ2-7 better at its end, which makes the J call doubtful. The CDR3 length is 14 residues. CDR1 is ENHRY, CDR2 SYGVKD, per germline.

The V call is TRBV5-1, the J call TRBJ2-1; D gene uncertain. CDR1 SGHRS and CDR2 YFSETQ come from the germline V gene. Trimming shortened V by 0 bases and J by 4 bases, and 8 bases separated the two germline ends. The CDR3 is made up of 14 amino acids. This CDR3 reads CASSLAVLYNEQFF. In DNA, the CDR3 is TGCGCCAGCAGCTTGGCGGTCCTGTACAATGAGCAGTTCTTC.

The V call is TRBV5-3, the J call TRBJ2-3; possibly TRBD2 for D (6 bases). TRBV5-3 belongs to the ORF category, with a function that is uncertain. CDR3 length: 16 residues. The germline V and J ends were trimmed by 4 bases and 6 bases, with 21 bases remaining between them. The CDR3 DNA reads as TGTGCCAGAAGCCCGGGGGACTCCGACATTCGGGATACGCAGTATTTT. Amino acid sequence: CARSPGDSDIRDTQYF.

In DNA form, the CDR3 reads TGTGCCAGCAGTGATTCCGGGACGGGAACCTCTGGGGCCAACGTCCTGACTTTC. It yields the protein CASSDSGTGTSGANVLTF. The chain joins TRBV6-4 to TRBJ2-6; D is tentatively TRBD1 or TRBD2 (5 bases each). The germline gives CDR1 MRHNA, CDR2 SNTAGT. This CDR3 comprises 18 residues. Trimming took 3 bases from V and 0 from J, leaving 15 bases between them.

V usage is TRBV7-9 and J usage is TRBJ2-1, with 9 bases that match TRBD1. There are 14 residues in the CDR3. Germline CDR1 is SEHNR and CDR2 is FQNEAQ (reference sequence). V was pared by 6 bases and J by 3 bases, with 3 bases of the junction left unmatched. This chain's CDR3 is CASSPGQGYNEQFF. The CDR3 DNA is TGTGCCAGCAGTCCGGGACAGGGCTACAATGAGCAGTTCTTC. Based on the CDR3 plus reference TRBV7-9 and TRBJ2-1, the full variable domain is DTGVSQNPRHKITKRGQNVTFRCDPISEHNRLYWYRQTLGQGPEFLTYFQNEAQLEKSRLLSDRFSAERPKGSFSTLEIQRTEQGDSAMYLCASSPGQGYNEQFFGPGTRLTVL.

The chain carries TRBV10-3 and TRBJ1-2; 10 nucleotides agree with TRBD1. Looked up from germline, CDR1 is ENHRY and CDR2 is SYGVKD. V gave up 6 bases and J gave up 4 bases; unmatched junction bases: 5. The CDR3 totals 14 residues. The CDR3 loop reads CAIRGGQGSYGYTF. CDR3 coding DNA: TGTGCCATCAGGGGGGGACAGGGGAGCTATGGCTACACCTTC.

The CDR3 DNA is TGTGCCACCAGCAGAGGTCAAGGGATAGAGACCCAGTACTTC. Its protein product is CATSRGQGIETQYF. The chain joins TRBV15 to TRBJ2-5; the D is unclear. Germline loops: CDR1 LNHNV, CDR2 YYDKDF (reference sequence). The CDR3 contains 14 residues. V was shortened by 1 base and J by 4 bases, with 10 bases between the two germline ends.

This clone was observed a handful of times. J is TRBJ2-5 and V is TRBV19; a possible D gene is TRBD2 (6 bases). Per the germline V gene, CDR1 is LNHDA and CDR2 is SQIVND (reference sequence). CDR3 length equals 14 residues. V was cut by 5 bases and J by 5 bases, with 15 bases left in between. CDR3 protein: CASSGGAGRETQYF. CDR3 nucleotides: TGTGCCAGTAGTGGCGGGGCCGGGCGGGAGACCCAGTACTTC.

This clone has a single count. J is TRBJ2-7 and V is TRBV28; 10 nucleotides match TRBD2. V gave up 6 bases and J gave up 0 bases; unmatched junction bases: 5. Germline-derived CDR1 and CDR2 are MDHEN and SYDVKM. The CDR3 extends over 15 amino acids. The CDR3 protein is CASSLAGALSYEQYF. The CDR3 nucleotides read TGTGCCAGCAGCCTAGCGGGAGCCCTCTCCTACGAGCAGTACTTC.

The chain joins TRBV25-1 to TRBJ2-5; D remains unclear. This CDR3 spans 10 amino acids. Trimming took off 5 bases at V and 3 bases at J, with 1 base between the two ends. Germline assignment: CDR1 MGHDK and CDR2 SYGVNS. CDR3 loop: CASSKETQYF. CDR3 nucleotides: TGTGCCAGCAGTAAAGAGACCCAGTACTTC.

The rearrangement uses TRBV19 and TRBJ2-5, with 8 positions matching TRBD1. The assigned J gene may be wrong: the sequence end matches TRBJ2-7 better. Germline V gene sequence: CDR1 LNHDA, CDR2 SQIVND (reference sequence). The CDR3 is 17 residues long. CDR3 sequence reads: CASSIRGDRTSSYEQYF. The CDR3 DNA reads as TGTGCCAGTAGTATAAGGGGGGACAGGACCTCCTCCTACGAGCAGTACTTC.

This chain joins TRBV12-5 and TRBJ1-5, with D tentatively TRBD1 (6 bases). CDR3 length: 16 residues. Trimming took off 0 bases at V and 3 bases at J, with 12 bases between the two ends. CDR1 and CDR2 (germline): LGHNT, FRNRAP. Here the CDR3 DNA reads TGTGCTAGTGGTTTGGTAGTAGGGGACAACAATCAGCCCCAGCATTTT. Translating gives CASGLVVGDNNQPQHF.

V is TRBV28 and J is TRBJ1-2; 7 bases are shared with TRBD1. After removal of 3 bases from V and 4 bases from J, the junction contained 11 bases not matched to a gene. The CDR3 is 16 amino acids. Germline loops: CDR1 MDHEN, CDR2 SYDVKM. The CDR3 sequence: CASSFATQTGPYGYTF. The CDR3 DNA reads as TGTGCCAGCAGTTTCGCCACCCAGACAGGGCCCTATGGCTACACCTTC.